This TCR beta chain was sequenced in a study of siplizumab effects on memory and regulatory T cells. Study-level findings and limits: A significant reduction in alloreactive sequences traceable to unstimulated CD4+ memory cells was produced by siplizumab.

The CDR3 contains 12 residues. V gave up 3 bases and J gave up 5 bases, with 7 bases separating them. CDR1 KGHSH and CDR2 LQKENI come from the germline V gene. This clone was counted between two and nine times. Its antigen is not identified. Assays were performed on 9.7 x 10^4 or so TCR templates per sample. The data were produced by immunoSEQ multiplex PCR, yet TCRdb's version contains in-frame clones alone and is incomplete. This table holds 90,000 to 120,000 clones, about 95% found once. The clonotype comes from a human donor in good health. V usage is TRBV18 and J usage is TRBJ1-2, with D hard to call. The sequencing sample was made of Tregs sorted from blood. CDR3 region: CASSPGLYGYTF. DNA for the CDR3: TGTGCCAGCTCACCCGGTTTATATGGCTACACCTTC.